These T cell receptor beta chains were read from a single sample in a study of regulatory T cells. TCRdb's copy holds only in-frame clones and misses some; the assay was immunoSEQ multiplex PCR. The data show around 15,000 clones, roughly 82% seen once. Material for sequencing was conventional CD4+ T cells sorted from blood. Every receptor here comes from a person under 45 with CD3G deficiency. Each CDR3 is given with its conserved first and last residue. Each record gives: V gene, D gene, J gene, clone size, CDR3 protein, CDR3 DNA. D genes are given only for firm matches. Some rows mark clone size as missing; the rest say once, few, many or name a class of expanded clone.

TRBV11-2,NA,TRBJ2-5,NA,CASSLGFKETQYF,TGTGCCAGCAGCCTTGGTTTCAAAGAGACCCAGTACTTC
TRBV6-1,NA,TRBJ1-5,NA,CASSEAAYSNQPQHF,TGTGCCAGCAGTGAAGCAGCTTATAGCAATCAGCCCCAGCATTTT
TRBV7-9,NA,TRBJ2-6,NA,CASSSQGVGGANVLTF,TGTGCCAGCAGCTCCCAAGGGGTCGGAGGGGCCAACGTCCTGACTTTC
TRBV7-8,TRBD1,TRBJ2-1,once,CASSRLTGTGGNEQFF,TGTGCCAGCAGCCGTCTTACCGGGACAGGGGGTAATGAGCAGTTCTTC
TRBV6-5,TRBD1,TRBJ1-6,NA,CASSTTGGENSPLHF,TGTGCCAGCAGTACAACAGGGGGCGAGAATTCACCCCTCCACTTT
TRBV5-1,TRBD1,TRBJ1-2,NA,CASSLGRGIAYGYTF,TGCGCCAGCAGCCTCGGCAGGGGGATTGCCTATGGCTACACCTTC
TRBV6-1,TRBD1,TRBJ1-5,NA,CASSIIQGRYQPQHF,TGTGCCAGCAGTATAATACAGGGGAGGTATCAGCCCCAGCATTTT
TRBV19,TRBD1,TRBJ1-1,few,CASRGQGRREAFF,TGTGCCAGTAGGGGACAGGGGCGCAGGGAAGCTTTCTTT
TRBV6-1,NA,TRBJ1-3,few,CASTPYDNSGNTIYF,TGTGCCAGCACTCCATACGACAACTCTGGAAACACCATATATTTT
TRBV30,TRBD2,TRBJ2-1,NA,CAWSVLGRPRNEQFF,TGTGCCTGGAGTGTACTCGGGAGGCCCCGCAATGAGCAGTTCTTC
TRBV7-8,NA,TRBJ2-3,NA,CASSLVPRLTDTQYF,TGTGCCAGCAGCTTAGTTCCCAGGCTCACAGATACGCAGTATTTT
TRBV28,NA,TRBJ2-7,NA,CASSTSGTPPYEQYF,TGTGCCAGCAGTACCTCCGGGACGCCTCCCTACGAGCAGTACTTC
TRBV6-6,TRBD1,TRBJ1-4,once,CASSGDRAEEKLFF,TGTGCCAGCAGTGGGGACAGGGCCGAAGAAAAACTGTTTTTT
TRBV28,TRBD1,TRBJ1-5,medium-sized,CASSSDRGVRQIYSNQPQHF,TGTGCCAGCAGTTCGGACAGGGGGGTCCGCCAAATATATAGCAATCAGCCCCAGCATTTT
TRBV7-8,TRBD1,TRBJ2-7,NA,CASSLVTGTGGAYEQYF,TGTGCCAGCAGCTTAGTGACCGGGACAGGGGGCGCCTACGAGCAGTACTTC
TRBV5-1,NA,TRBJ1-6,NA,CASSWAGGYSPLHF,TGCGCCAGCAGCTGGGCGGGCGGATATTCACCCCTCCACTTT
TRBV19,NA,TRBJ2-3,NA,CASSKGRLKADTQYF,TGTGCCAGTAGCAAAGGGCGACTGAAAGCAGATACGCAGTATTTT
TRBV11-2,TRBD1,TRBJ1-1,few,CASSSGLYGTEEAFF,TGTGCCAGCAGCTCCGGTTTGTACGGGACAGAGGAAGCTTTCTTT
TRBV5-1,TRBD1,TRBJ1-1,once,CASSLGDRATEAFF,TGCGCCAGCAGCTTGGGGGACAGGGCGACTGAAGCTTTCTTT
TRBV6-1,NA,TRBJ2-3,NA,CASGWVGTDTQYF,TGTGCCAGCGGCTGGGTTGGGACAGATACGCAGTATTTT
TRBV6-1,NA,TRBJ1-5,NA,CASSLGLISNQPQHF,TGTGCCAGCAGTCTCGGACTGATTAGCAATCAGCCCCAGCATTTT
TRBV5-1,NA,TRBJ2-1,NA,CASSLEGAWNEQFF,TGCGCCAGCAGCTTGGAGGGTGCCTGGAATGAGCAGTTCTTC
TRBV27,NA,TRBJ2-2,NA,CASSYRYTGELFF,TGTGCCAGCAGTTACAGATACACCGGGGAGCTGTTTTTT
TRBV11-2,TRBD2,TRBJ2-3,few,CASSQRGSYTNTQYF,TGTGCCAGCAGTCAGCGGGGGTCTTACACAAATACGCAGTATTTT
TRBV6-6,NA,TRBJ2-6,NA,CASSYSGSGANVLTF,TGTGCCAGCAGTTACTCCGGTTCTGGGGCCAACGTCCTGACTTTC
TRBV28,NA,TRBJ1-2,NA,CASRTRKGRWGSYGYTF,TGTGCCAGCAGAACACGCAAGGGTCGGTGGGGGAGCTATGGCTACACCTTC
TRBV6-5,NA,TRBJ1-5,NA,CASRRQHNQPQHF,TGTGCCAGCAGGCGTCAGCATAATCAGCCCCAGCATTTT
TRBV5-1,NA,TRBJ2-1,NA,CASRPRDTANEQFF,TGCGCCAGCAGGCCCCGGGACACCGCCAATGAGCAGTTCTTC